Given below is one TCR beta chain in context. No antigen is known for it. The sample originates from a study of identical twins. Study-wide results and caveats: Beta out-of-frame sequences showed weaker excess sharing between twins. Invariant T cells like MAIT and iNKT could partly confound the zero-insertion analyses. In cord blood, abundant beta clonotypes had fewer insertions; memory showed no trend.

The cDNA had a unique molecular identifier and a template-switch universal primer site. MiXCR was run by TCRdb on the 5' RACE reads, yielding one entry per CDR3 protein. The sample has hundreds of thousands of distinct CDR3 sequences; 8.6% are singletons. There are 12 residues in the CDR3. Germline V gives CDR1 SEHNR, CDR2 FQNEAQ (reference sequence). Trimming removed 7 bases from V and 2 bases from J, with 8 bases in between. A further study also used this sample, focusing on yellow fever vaccine responses in identical twins.

V is TRBV7-9 and J is TRBJ2-5; unclear D gene. The specimen was PBMCs. This clonotype originated in a woman under 30 in good health. The CDR3 is CASTLSQETQYF. DNA for the CDR3: TGTGCCAGCACACTGAGTCAAGAGACCCAGTACTTC.